The 5 T cell receptor beta chains in this list originate from one sample, sequenced in a study of blood T cell repertoires in COVID-19. Only in-frame clones appear in the TCRdb table, and some are missing; sequencing was by immunoSEQ multiplex PCR. The table records roughly 11,000 clones, 85% to 90% of them present only once. The material sequenced was peripheral blood. The origin of the receptors is an older woman with active COVID-19.

The DNA for the CDR3 is TGTGCCAGCAGCCAAGGGGACTACCCTATTATTCAGTACTTC. This encodes CASSQGDYPIIQYF. V and J are TRBV3-1 (or the pseudogene TRBV3-2) and TRBJ2-4; 7 bases agree with TRBD2. Germline lookup yields CDR1 LGHDT and CDR2 YNNKEL (reference sequence). The CDR3 runs to 14 residues. V gave up 1 base and J gave up 10 bases; unmatched junction bases: 7.

V and J are TRBV6-6 and TRBJ1-5; D perhaps matches TRBD1 (6 bases). Germline values: CDR1 MNHNY, CDR2 SVGAGI (reference sequence). Trimming left V 6 bases short and J 7 bases short, with 13 bases between. There are 13 residues in the CDR3. CDR3 protein: CASSDNRAQPQHF. The CDR3 region has the DNA TGTGCCAGCAGCGATAACAGGGCCCAGCCCCAGCATTTT.

This chain links TRBV2 with TRBJ2-5; 7 bases line up with TRBD1. With V trimmed by 7 bases and J by 2 bases, 4 bases remained unmatched. The CDR3 extends over 13 amino acids. Germline lookup yields CDR1 SNHLY and CDR2 FYNNEI. In DNA, the CDR3 is TGTGCCAGCACCAGGGACAGTCAAGAGACCCAGTACTTC. It translates to CASTRDSQETQYF. The variable domain in full, with the rest retrieved from reference TRBV2 and TRBJ2-5, is EPEVTQTPSHQVTQMGQEVILRCVPISNHLYFYWYRQILGQKVEFLVSFYNNEISEKSEIFDDQFSVERPDGSNFTLKIRSTKLEDSAMYFCASTRDSQETQYFGPGTRLLVL.

CDR3 in amino acids: CASSILAGSSTDTQYF. The CDR3 coding sequence is TGTGCCAGTAGTATACTAGCGGGGAGTAGCACAGATACGCAGTATTTT. The gene calls are TRBV19 and TRBJ2-3; 9 bases match TRBD2. This CDR3 has 16 amino acids. With 2 bases clipped from V and 0 bases from J, the junction kept 3 bases outside the gene matches. Germline values: CDR1 LNHDA, CDR2 SQIVND (reference sequence).

The gene calls are TRBV5-4 and TRBJ1-2; D possibly corresponds to TRBD1 (6 bases). V dropped 0 bases and J dropped 4 bases, with 10 bases sitting between them. Germline V lookup: CDR1 SGHNT, CDR2 YYREEE (reference sequence). The CDR3 is made up of 14 amino acids. DNA for the CDR3: TGTGCCAGCAGCTTGGACAGGGTCGGCTATGGCTACACCTTC. Protein product: CASSLDRVGYGYTF.